These T cell receptor beta chains were read from a single sample in a study of blood T cell repertoires in COVID-19. TCRdb's table, derived via immunoSEQ multiplex PCR, lists solely in-frame clones and lacks some. Among about 100,000 clones listed, roughly 84% were seen once. The sequenced material came from peripheral blood. The receptors come from a human donor in a cohort sampled during active COVID-19. Each CDR3 is given without its conserved first and last residue.

CDR3	V	J
ASTAGHATNEKLF	TRBV9	TRBJ1-4
ASSLVAGTSTDTQY	TRBV7-2	TRBJ2-3
SVERGGTDTQY	TRBV29-1	TRBJ2-3
ASSLVTTGELF	TRBV7-2	TRBJ2-2
ASSLVRESPLH	TRBV11-2	TRBJ1-6
ASSLSSARTSGLNEQF	TRBV5-5	TRBJ2-1
ASSQDLGSAGGMNTEAF	TRBV3-1/TRBV3-2	TRBJ1-1
AWRLPQPNSPLH	TRBV30	TRBJ1-6
ASSQVGGPNYGYT	TRBV3-1/TRBV3-2	TRBJ1-2
ASSRSGNYGEQY	TRBV6-6	TRBJ2-7
ASSILTGVNTEAF	TRBV19	TRBJ1-1
AWAAGTSRNEQF	TRBV30	TRBJ2-1
ASSLQGDGNQPQH	TRBV5-1	TRBJ1-5